These 30 T cell receptor beta chains originate from one sample sequenced in a study of blood T cell repertoires in COVID-19. TCRdb's table, derived via immunoSEQ multiplex PCR, lists solely in-frame clones and lacks some. The sample has roughly 48,000 clones; around 82% are singletons. The specimen sequenced was peripheral blood. Receptors were obtained from a human donor in a cohort sampled during active COVID-19.

The genes are TRBV19 and TRBJ2-7; D may be TRBD2 (5 bases). The V gene lost 7 bases and the J gene lost 3 bases, with 16 bases spanning the gap. The CDR3 runs to 14 residues. Germline CDR1 and CDR2: LNHDA and SQIVND (reference sequence). The DNA for the CDR3 is TGTGCCAGTAAAGTTAGCAAGCGGAACTACGAGCAGTACTTC. Amino acid sequence: CASKVSKRNYEQYF.

The chain couples TRBV5-1 to TRBJ2-1, with 8 bases fitting TRBD1. CDR3 size: 15 residues. CDR1 and CDR2 (germline): SGHRS, YFSETQ. Trimming at V came to 2 bases and at J to 5 bases, leaving 6 bases not matched to a gene. The CDR3 bases are TGCGCCAGCAGCTTATTGACAGGGGCAAACAATGAGCAGTTCTTC. Encoded protein: CASSLLTGANNEQFF.

This clone was seen only a few times. The chain recombines TRBV7-3 with TRBJ2-5; no firm D call. CDR1 is SGHTA, CDR2 FQGTGA, per germline. Trimming removed 0 bases from V and 0 bases from J, with 8 bases in between. The CDR3 consists of 15 residues. The CDR3 nucleotides read TGTGCCAGCAGCTTAACCTCCTCCCACCAAGAGACCCAGTACTTC. Its translation is CASSLTSSHQETQYF.

V usage is TRBV6-5 and J usage is TRBJ2-3; maybe TRBD2 (6 bases). V dropped 3 bases and J dropped 6 bases, with 16 bases sitting between them. Germline values: CDR1 MNHEY, CDR2 SVGAGI. This CDR3 is built from 15 residues. Here the CDR3 DNA reads TGTGCCAGCAGTTATACCGGGACTGGGAGGGATACGCAGTATTTT. It yields the protein CASSYTGTGRDTQYF.

This clone was recorded once. J is TRBJ1-4 and V is TRBV12-3 or TRBV12-4, with 10 bases that match TRBD1. This CDR3 spans 13 amino acids. V trimming: 1 base; J trimming: 11 bases; junction bases outside the gene matches: 1. DNA for the CDR3: TGTGCCAGCAGTTTAGGGGACAGGGGCAAACTGTTTTTT. This encodes CASSLGDRGKLFF.

The CDR3 here is CASRKRSGTGELFF. In DNA, the CDR3 is TGTGCCAGCAGGAAAAGATCCGGGACCGGGGAGCTGTTTTTT. The V and J genes are TRBV6-5 and TRBJ2-2, with D uncertain. This CDR3 is 14 amino acids long. The V end was cut by 6 bases, the J end by 5 bases, with 13 bases between. Germline assignment: CDR1 MNHEY and CDR2 SVGAGI.

This clone turned up a few times. This chain uses TRBV5-1 with TRBJ1-6; TRBD1 matches 8 bases. The CDR3 is 14 amino acids. V gave up 3 bases and J gave up 8 bases; unmatched junction bases: 4. From germline, CDR1 is SGHRS and CDR2 YFSETQ. The CDR3 nucleotides are TGCGCCAGCAGCTGGACGACAGGGGATTCACCCCTCCACTTT. Translation gives CASSWTTGDSPLHF. Full variable domain (missing parts from reference TRBV5-1 and TRBJ1-6): KAGVTQTPRYLIKTRGQQVTLSCSPISGHRSVSWYQQTPGQGLQFLFEYFSETQRNKGNFPGRFSGRQFSNSRSEMNVSTLELGDSALYLCASSWTTGDSPLHFGNGTRLTVT.

This clone was observed a few times. The chain recombines TRBV6-2 or TRBV6-3 with TRBJ1-1; D uncertain. The CDR3 has 14 amino acids. The germline V gene encodes CDR1 MNHEY and CDR2 SVGEGT. Trimming left V 5 bases short and J 1 base short, with 11 bases between. CDR3 bases: TGTGCCAGCAGTACCCTCGGGGAGAACACTGAAGCTTTCTTT. Its protein product is CASSTLGENTEAFF.

The chain is built from TRBV7-9 and TRBJ1-3; 8 nucleotides align to TRBD1. The CDR3 consists of 18 residues. V was clipped by 5 bases and J by 0 bases; unmatched bases: 12. Germline-derived CDR1 and CDR2 are SEHNR and FQNEAQ (reference sequence). The CDR3 DNA reads as TGTGCCAGCAGCCGGACAGGGAGTTTTTCCCTCTCTGGAAACACCATATATTTT. This sequence encodes CASSRTGSFSLSGNTIYF. The full variable domain, rest sourced from reference TRBV7-9 and TRBJ1-3, is DTGVSQNPRHKITKRGQNVTFRCDPISEHNRLYWYRQTLGQGPEFLTYFQNEAQLEKSRLLSDRFSAERPKGSFSTLEIQRTEQGDSAMYLCASSRTGSFSLSGNTIYFGEGSWLTVV.

CDR3 nucleotide sequence: TGCGCCAGCAGCTTGGCGGCTAGCGGGGGGGGTGATGAGCAGTTCTTC. Its protein is CASSLAASGGGDEQFF. The chain joins TRBV5-1 to TRBJ2-1; 12 nucleotides match TRBD2. The CDR3 extends over 16 amino acids. Germline values: CDR1 SGHRS, CDR2 YFSETQ. Trimming at V came to 0 bases and at J to 8 bases, leaving 6 bases not matched to a gene.

V is TRBV7-9 and J is TRBJ2-3; D possibly corresponds to TRBD2 (5 bases). This CDR3 has 17 residues. Trimming stripped 1 base from V and 1 base from J, with 15 bases between. Germline loops: CDR1 SEHNR, CDR2 FQNEAQ (reference sequence). The CDR3 loop is CASSLDLARPGTDTQYF. CDR3 bases: TGTGCCAGCAGCTTAGATTTAGCGCGGCCTGGCACAGATACGCAGTATTTT.

The V gene is TRBV6-5, the J gene TRBJ2-4; possibly TRBD1 for D (5 bases). V shed 4 bases and J shed 6 bases, with 13 bases lying between them. CDR1 MNHEY and CDR2 SVGAGI come from the germline V gene. The CDR3 is made up of 14 amino acids. CDR3 in amino acids: CASSSRAQGNIQYF. For the CDR3, the DNA is TGTGCCAGCAGTTCCAGGGCCCAAGGAAACATTCAGTACTTC.

This clone was detected once. The rearrangement joins TRBV20-1 to TRBJ2-2; 10 bases match TRBD1. After removal of 3 bases from V and 6 bases from J, the junction contained 7 bases not matched to a gene. Germline V gene data show CDR1 as DFQATT and CDR2 as SNEGSKA (reference sequence). CDR3 length equals 15 residues. The CDR3, as DNA: TGCAGTGCTAGTGACGGACAGGGGGGGGCCGGGGAGCTGTTTTTT. Its translation is CSASDGQGGAGELFF.

This chain links TRBV11-1 with TRBJ1-2; no clear D. This CDR3 region has 14 residues. CDR1 and CDR2 from the germline V gene are SGHAT and FQDESV (reference sequence). V was pared by 0 bases and J by 8 bases, with 13 bases between. CDR3 region: CASSLAAGVSGYTF. The CDR3 DNA is TGTGCCAGCAGCTTAGCAGCGGGAGTCAGCGGCTACACCTTC.

The chain recombines TRBV9 with TRBJ1-6; no clear D. This CDR3 has 16 amino acids. Trimming pared 3 bases from V and 6 bases from J, leaving 16 bases between. Looked up from germline, CDR1 is SGDLS and CDR2 is YYNGEE. The CDR3 is CASSATRGVGNSPLHF. The CDR3 coding sequence is TGTGCCAGCAGCGCTACGCGGGGTGTGGGTAATTCACCCCTCCACTTT.

The gene calls are TRBV2 and TRBJ2-7; D might be TRBD2 (6 bases). The V gene's germline CDR1 is SNHLY and CDR2 FYNNEI. This CDR3 region has 16 residues. Trimming removed 2 bases at V and 1 base at J, with 15 bases between. DNA of the CDR3: TGTGCCAGCAGTGAACGGATGGCGGGGCCTTCCTACGAGCAGTACTTC. This gives the protein CASSERMAGPSYEQYF. Variable domain in full (rest from reference TRBV2 and TRBJ2-7): EPEVTQTPSHQVTQMGQEVILRCVPISNHLYFYWYRQILGQKVEFLVSFYNNEISEKSEIFDDQFSVERPDGSNFTLKIRSTKLEDSAMYFCASSERMAGPSYEQYFGPGTRLTVT.

In nucleotides, the CDR3 is TGTGCCAGCAGCTCCCGACAAACCTACACCGGGGAGCTGTTTTTT. Encoded protein: CASSSRQTYTGELFF. This chain joins TRBV11-2 and TRBJ2-2; D remains ambiguous. The V gene lost 4 bases and the J gene lost 3 bases, with 12 bases spanning the gap. This CDR3 contains 15 residues. Germline CDR1 is SGHAT and CDR2 is FQNNGV. Full variable domain (outside the CDR3, taken from reference TRBV11-2 and TRBJ2-2): EAGVAQSPRYKIIEKRQSVAFWCNPISGHATLYWYQQILGQGPKLLIQFQNNGVVDDSQLPKDRFSAERLKGVDSTLKIQPAKLEDSAVYLCASSSRQTYTGELFFGEGSRLTVL.

The chain links TRBV5-1 to TRBJ1-1, with D possibly TRBD1 on 6 matching bases. The V and J ends lost 0 bases and 8 bases respectively, with 11 bases between them. This CDR3 has 13 residues. Germline CDR1 and CDR2: SGHRS and YFSETQ. The CDR3 bases are TGCGCCAGCAGCTTGGCGGGGGGCTTGGAAGCTTTCTTT. Amino acids: CASSLAGGLEAFF.

This clone was detected a few times. The chain employs TRBV11-2 and TRBJ1-6; TRBD1 matches at 7 bases. The germline V gene has CDR1 SGHAT and CDR2 FQNNGV. V shed 1 base, J shed 1 base, and the junction held 4 bases outside the gene matches. The CDR3 contains 17 residues. The chain's CDR3 is CASSLGMDRSYNSPLHF. In DNA form, the CDR3 reads TGTGCCAGCAGCTTAGGGATGGACAGGTCCTATAATTCACCCCTCCACTTT.

The chain recombines TRBV2 with TRBJ1-4, with D possibly being TRBD1 (5 bases). Germline V gene lookup returns CDR1 SNHLY and CDR2 FYNNEI. The CDR3 contains 15 residues. The V gene lost 5 bases and the J gene lost 4 bases, with 14 bases spanning the gap. The CDR3 region is CASSTRQLYNEKLFF. CDR3 in DNA: TGTGCCAGCAGTACTCGACAGTTATATAATGAAAAACTGTTTTTT.

The chain combines TRBV10-3 with TRBJ2-7; D not certain. Germline loops: CDR1 ENHRY, CDR2 SYGVKD. This CDR3 spans 12 amino acids. The ends were cut back, 5 bases at V and 7 bases at J, with 12 bases in the middle. The CDR3 DNA follows: TGTGCCATCAGTTCGAGCCTTGTGGAGCAGTACTTC. Its protein is CAISSSLVEQYF.

The CDR3 spells CASSLDTGSLETQYF. The CDR3 bases are TGTGCCAGCAGCTTAGATACGGGGAGCTTAGAGACCCAGTACTTC. This sequence joins TRBV11-2 and TRBJ2-5; TRBD2 is a possible D gene (5 bases). V dropped 0 bases and J dropped 4 bases, with 12 bases sitting between them. The CDR3 sequence is 15 residues long. Germline V lookup: CDR1 SGHAT, CDR2 FQNNGV.

The chain couples TRBV18 to TRBJ1-4; D is unclear. V was clipped by 3 bases and J by 1 base, with 15 bases between them. CDR3 length: 17 amino acids. The germline V gene encodes CDR1 KGHSH and CDR2 LQKENI. The CDR3 DNA follows: TGTGCCAGCTCACCCCTAGAGATTTCGCAAACTAATGAAAAACTGTTTTTT. Translated: CASSPLEISQTNEKLFF. The full variable domain, its missing parts supplied by reference TRBV18 and TRBJ1-4, is NAGVMQNPRHLVRRRGQEARLRCSPMKGHSHVYWYRQLPEEGLKFMVYLQKENIIDESGMPKERFSAEFPKEGPSILRIQQVVRGDSAAYFCASSPLEISQTNEKLFFGSGTQLSVL.

The chain combines TRBV12-5 with TRBJ2-7; 11 nucleotides match TRBD1. Germline V lookup: CDR1 LGHNT, CDR2 FRNRAP. The CDR3 length is 13 residues. V lost 5 bases and J lost 7; bases outside the gene matches: 4. In DNA form, the CDR3 reads TGTGCTAGTGGTGTAGGGACAGGGGGAGAGCAGTACTTC. It codes for CASGVGTGGEQYF.

The chain joins TRBV4-1 to TRBJ1-2, with a weak D call TRBD1 (5 bases). The V gene's germline CDR1 is MGHRA and CDR2 YSYEKL. The CDR3 spans 15 residues. The germline V and J ends were trimmed by 1 base and 4 bases, with 13 bases remaining between them. CDR3 DNA: TGCGCCAGCAGCCAAGGCTCTGGGGGGGGCTATGGCTACACCTTC. Amino acids: CASSQGSGGGYGYTF.

The CDR3 loop is CATSDEGQYTGELFF. CDR3 DNA: TGTGCCACCAGTGATGAAGGACAGTACACCGGGGAGCTGTTTTTT. This rearrangement joins TRBV24-1 to TRBJ2-2; D possibly corresponds to TRBD1 (6 bases). Between the trimmed V and J ends, which lost 3 bases and 3 bases, there was a span of 10 bases. The V gene's germline CDR1 is KGHDR and CDR2 SFDVKD. The CDR3 is 15 residues long.

The gene calls are TRBV29-1 and TRBJ2-6, with a weak D call TRBD2 (6 bases). Trimming pared 5 bases from V and 2 bases from J, leaving 13 bases between. Germline assignment: CDR1 SQVTM and CDR2 ANQGSEA. CDR3 length: 15 residues. The CDR3 nucleotides read TGCAGCGTTTTAGGAGGGAACCCTGGGGCCAACGTCCTGACTTTC. This encodes CSVLGGNPGANVLTF.

The genes are TRBV9 and TRBJ2-2, with TRBD1 identical over 8 bases. CDR1 and CDR2 (germline): SGDLS, YYNGEE. With 4 bases clipped from V and 1 base from J, the junction kept 6 bases outside the gene matches. The CDR3 loop spans 16 amino acids. CDR3 loop: CASSLRQGRNTGELFF. CDR3 coding DNA: TGTGCCAGCAGCCTTAGACAGGGGCGGAACACCGGGGAGCTGTTTTTT.

The rearrangement joins TRBV6-5 to TRBJ2-1; D is possibly TRBD1 (6 bases). Germline assignment: CDR1 MNHEY and CDR2 SVGAGI. The ends were cut back, 6 bases at V and 2 bases at J, with 14 bases in the middle. The CDR3 is 15 residues long. This chain's CDR3 is CASRTTGPTYNEQFF. CDR3 DNA: TGTGCCAGCAGAACGACAGGCCCCACCTACAATGAGCAGTTCTTC.

This clone was detected once. The chain links TRBV27 to TRBJ2-1; 10 positions match TRBD1. After removal of 6 bases from V and 5 bases from J, the junction contained 13 bases not matched to a gene. Germline assignment: CDR1 MNHEY and CDR2 SMNVEV (reference sequence). The CDR3 extends over 17 amino acids. CDR3 residues: CASRKPGQGFSHNEQFF. For the CDR3, the DNA is TGTGCCAGCAGAAAGCCGGGACAGGGGTTTTCTCACAATGAGCAGTTCTTC.